The rows below give T cell receptor beta chains drawn from one sample of a study of blood T cell repertoires in COVID-19. Sequencing was performed with immunoSEQ multiplex PCR; in TCRdb, only in-frame clones are kept and a portion is missing. The sample includes hundreds of thousands of clones, approximately 86% of them seen just once. The sample was PBMCs or T cells enriched from blood (not recorded which). The receptors come from a woman aged 55-69 years who had recovered from COVID-19. CDR3s include the opening cysteine and the closing phenylalanine or tryptophan. A D gene is named only where the DNA matches it firmly. The size field is filled for only some rows; it gives once, few, many or a size class.

>NA|12|TRBD1|TRBV12-3/TRBV12-4|TRBJ2-1
CASSEQGNEQFF
TGTGCCAGCAGCGAACAGGGGAATGAGCAGTTCTTC
>NA|14|NA|TRBV10-3|TRBJ1-1
CASKTSREGTEAFF
TGTGCCAGCAAAACTTCAAGGGAGGGGACTGAAGCTTTCTTT
>NA|13|NA|TRBV12-3/TRBV12-4|TRBJ1-1
CASSLGGLTEAFF
TGTGCCAGCAGTTTAGGGGGACTCACTGAAGCTTTCTTT
>NA|13|NA|TRBV7-2|TRBJ2-3
CASSLVPSDTQYF
TGTGCCAGCAGCTTAGTTCCCTCAGATACGCAGTATTTT
>NA|19|NA|TRBV3-1/TRBV3-2|TRBJ1-2
CASSQERGIAGPPNYGYTF
TGTGCCAGCAGCCAAGAAAGGGGTATTGCGGGGCCCCCTAACTATGGCTACACCTTC
>NA|16|NA|TRBV28|TRBJ1-2
CASSLRAYRDSGGYTF
TGTGCCAGCAGTTTAAGGGCATACAGGGATTCGGGTGGCTACACCTTC
>NA|12|NA|TRBV19|TRBJ1-2
CASSIRAEGYTF
TGTGCCAGTAGTATCAGGGCTGAGGGCTACACCTTC
>few|16|NA|TRBV11-2|TRBJ1-6
CASSLRQGAYNSPLHF
TGTGCCAGCAGCTTGCGGCAAGGGGCCTATAATTCACCCCTCCACTTT
>NA|13|NA|TRBV3-1/TRBV3-2|TRBJ1-2
CASSQATNYGYTF
TGTGCCAGCAGCCAAGCCACTAACTATGGCTACACCTTC
>few|13|NA|TRBV19|TRBJ1-1
CASSNPSGTEAFF
TGTGCCAGTAGTAACCCGAGTGGCACTGAAGCTTTCTTT
>NA|13|NA|TRBV7-6|TRBJ2-3
CASSSRGTDTQYF
TGTGCCAGCAGTTCCCGGGGCACAGATACGCAGTATTTT
>NA|16|TRBD1|TRBV7-9|TRBJ2-6
CASSGTGRSGANVLTF
TGTGCCAGCAGCGGGACAGGGCGCTCTGGGGCCAACGTCCTGACTTTC
>NA|12|NA|TRBV3-1/TRBV3-2|TRBJ1-2
CASSQGHYGYTF
TGTGCCAGCAGCCAAGGGCACTATGGCTACACCTTC
>once|16|TRBD1|TRBV24-1|TRBJ1-5
CATSDSDRGSNQPQHF
TGTGCCACCAGTGACTCGGACAGGGGATCCAATCAGCCCCAGCATTTT
>NA|17|TRBD1|TRBV9|TRBJ2-1
CASSPRGRDSSYNEQFF
TGTGCCAGCAGCCCCCGGGGTAGGGACAGCTCCTACAATGAGCAGTTCTTC
>NA|15|TRBD1|TRBV9|TRBJ1-1
CASSPPTGAPTEAFF
TGTGCCAGCAGCCCACCGACAGGGGCGCCGACTGAAGCTTTCTTT
>NA|17|NA|TRBV6-4|TRBJ2-5
CASSLGPISGPEETQYF
TGTGCCAGCAGTCTCGGCCCGATTAGCGGCCCAGAAGAGACCCAGTACTTC